This section outlines one T cell receptor beta chain sequence together with its context. Its antigen is unidentified. What was sequenced were expressed TCRB transcripts, since all of the isolated RNA had been reverse transcribed. The read count averaged approximately 4 million across naive, central memory and regulatory T cell samples. Here immunoSEQ multiplex PCR was the method, and the copy in TCRdb shows in-frame clones only, minus some. The sample has 150,000 to 190,000 clones, 7.5% to 10% seen once; the top ten hold 0.55% to 0.75%. These data come from a study of beta chain features in type 1 diabetes. CDR1 SNHLY and CDR2 FYNNEI come from the germline V gene. Trimming left V 6 bases short and J 7 bases short, with 12 bases between. There are 13 residues in the CDR3. Overall study results and limits: The question left open here concerned HLA type influencing TCRB rearrangement. Across patients, naive, central memory and Treg TCRB repertoires exhibited apparently greater similarity than was observed across healthy donors.

The J gene is TRBJ2-2, the V gene TRBV2; D is uncertain. Specimen: central memory CD4+ T cells from blood. The clonotype was recovered from a man between 18 and 29 years old in good health. The CDR3 DNA follows: TGTGCCAGCAGCGTACGAGGCGGCGGGGAGCTGTTTTTT. This gives the protein CASSVRGGGELFF.